This T cell receptor (beta chain) was recorded in a study of CD8+ T cells in alopecia areata. It was cDNA, reverse transcribed from extracted RNA, that served as the sequencing template. This table comes from immunoSEQ multiplex PCR, and its TCRdb copy is limited to in-frame clones, with some not included. This table holds about 200,000 clones, roughly three fifths found once. Only a few counts were recorded for this clone. Its target is not known. Treatment denoted: oral pan-JAK inhibitor, 5-10 mg twice daily. Peripheral blood and lesional scalp punch biopsies were taken from alopecia areata patients. Both CD4+ and CD8+ T cells were separated by sorting PBMCs. CDR1 is MGHRA, CDR2 YSYEKL, per germline. The CDR3 totals 15 residues. Trimming left V 0 bases short and J 10 bases short, with 18 bases between. Study-wide findings and caveats: It was lesional scalp, especially alopecia totalis/universalis, that showed higher clonality than normal scalp. The study also sequences resident alphabeta T cells of normal skin in scalp samples.

Sequenced here: CD4+ T cells sorted from blood, sampled at week 4, from a patient treated with tofacitinib. The rearrangement uses TRBV4-1 and TRBJ1-2; D perhaps matches TRBD1 (6 bases). The origin of this receptor is a human donor with alopecia areata. CDR3 nucleotides: TGCGCCAGCAGCCAAGACCAAACCCCACAGGGTATCTACACCTTC. Translating gives CASSQDQTPQGIYTF.